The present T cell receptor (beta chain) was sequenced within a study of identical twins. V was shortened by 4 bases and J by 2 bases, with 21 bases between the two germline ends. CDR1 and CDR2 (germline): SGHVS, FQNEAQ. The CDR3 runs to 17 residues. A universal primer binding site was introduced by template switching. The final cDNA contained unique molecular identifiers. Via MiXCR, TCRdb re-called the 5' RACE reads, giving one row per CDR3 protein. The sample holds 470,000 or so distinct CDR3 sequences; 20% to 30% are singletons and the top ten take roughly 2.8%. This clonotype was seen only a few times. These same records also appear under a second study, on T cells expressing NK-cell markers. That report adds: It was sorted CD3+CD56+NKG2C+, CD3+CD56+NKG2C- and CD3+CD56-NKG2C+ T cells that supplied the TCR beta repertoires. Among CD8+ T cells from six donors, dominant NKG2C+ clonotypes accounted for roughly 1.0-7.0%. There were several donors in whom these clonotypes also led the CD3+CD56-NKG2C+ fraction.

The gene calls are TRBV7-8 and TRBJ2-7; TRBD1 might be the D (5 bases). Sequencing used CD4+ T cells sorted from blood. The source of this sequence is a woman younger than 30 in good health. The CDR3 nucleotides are TGTGCCAGCAGCTCCCAAGGGGTTGCAGGGCCAACCTACGAGCAGTACTTC. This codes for CASSSQGVAGPTYEQYF.